Shown below are 20 T cell receptor beta chains from a single sample sequenced in a study of spatial heterogeneity in lung cancer. Overall study findings and caveats: Mutation counts in tumors were tracked by counts of expanded intratumoral alpha and beta TCRs.

The time point is: sample taken at primary tumor resection. Their cognate antigens are unknown. TCRdb redid the calling of the 5' RACE reads with MiXCR, one entry per CDR3 protein. The sample has 25,000 to 30,000 distinct CDR3 sequences, around 6.9% seen once. The sample was lung tumor tissue, taken at surgery. These receptors were collected from a male donor with early-stage non-small cell lung cancer.

This clonotype was recorded many times. The chain uses TRBV4-3 and TRBJ1-4; D is uncertain. This CDR3 region has 14 residues. Germline CDR1 LGHNA, CDR2 YSLEER. V was cut by 1 base and J by 12 bases, with 15 bases left in between. The CDR3 nucleotides read TGCGCCAGCAGCCAAGGCCCGGCAGCCGGAGAACTGTTTTTT. This codes for CASSQGPAAGELFF.

In this sample, this clonotype turned up many times. V usage is TRBV20-1 and J usage is TRBJ2-7; TRBD1 agrees at 9 bases. In germline, CDR1 is DFQATT, CDR2 SNEGSKA (reference sequence). CDR3 length equals 15 residues. V lost 2 bases and J lost 4; bases outside the gene matches: 9. CDR3 in amino acids: CSARPGTGIGYEQYF. DNA for the CDR3: TGCAGTGCTAGACCCGGGACAGGGATTGGTTACGAGCAGTACTTC.

In its sample, this clonotype was seen many times. The chain employs TRBV5-1 and TRBJ1-3; no clear D gene. V gave up 5 bases and J gave up 0 bases, with 9 bases separating them. CDR3 length equals 14 residues. Germline V CDR1 and CDR2: SGHRS, YFSETQ. CDR3 DNA: TGCGCCAGCAGTGTGGCGGACTCTGGAAACACCATATATTTT. Translated: CASSVADSGNTIYF.

This clonotype was found many times. The chain combines TRBV5-1 with TRBJ1-1; D is unclear. With 0 bases removed from V and 4 bases from J, the gap between germline ends came to 13 bases. The CDR3 has 15 amino acids. CDR1 is SGHRS and CDR2 is YFSETQ in the germline V gene. DNA for the CDR3: TGCGCCAGCAGCTTGGAAGGACCGAGCAGCACTGAAGCTTTCTTT. Its translation is CASSLEGPSSTEAFF.

This clonotype was seen a handful of times. The rearrangement joins TRBV5-1 to TRBJ2-2; D is undetermined. Between the trimmed V and J ends, which lost 2 bases and 0 bases, there was a span of 5 bases. The CDR3 is made up of 14 amino acids. The V gene's germline CDR1 is SGHRS and CDR2 YFSETQ. CDR3 nucleotides: TGCGCCAGCAGCTTTACAGCGAACACCGGGGAGCTGTTTTTT. Encoded protein: CASSFTANTGELFF.

The chain joins TRBV6-5 to TRBJ1-1; D might be TRBD1 (6 bases). The V end was cut by 3 bases, the J end by 5 bases, with 10 bases between. The CDR3 consists of 13 residues. Germline V gives CDR1 MNHEY, CDR2 SVGAGI. CDR3 loop: CASSYDRGTEAFF. CDR3 nucleotides: TGTGCCAGCAGTTATGATAGGGGGACTGAAGCTTTCTTT.

This clonotype has ten or more counts. The chain recombines TRBV5-1 with TRBJ1-3; D is unclear. CDR3 length: 16 residues. Trimming pared 0 bases from V and 0 bases from J, leaving 10 bases between. CDR1 and CDR2 (germline): SGHRS, YFSETQ. The CDR3 coding sequence is TGCGCCAGCAGCTTGGTAGTAGGAGGCTCTGGAAACACCATATATTTT. Translation gives CASSLVVGGSGNTIYF.

This clonotype was seen a handful of times. The V gene is TRBV12-3 or TRBV12-4, the J gene TRBJ1-1, with 8 positions matching TRBD1. The junction had 13 bases not matched to a gene; V was cut back by 3 bases and J by 10 bases. This CDR3 has 15 residues. The DNA for the CDR3 is TGTGCCAGCAGTTTGGAGACAGGGGTTGTGTCACGAGCTTTCTTT. Amino acid sequence: CASSLETGVVSRAFF.

In this sample, this clonotype turned up many times. This chain uses TRBV12-3 or TRBV12-4 with TRBJ2-5, with D perhaps TRBD1 or TRBD2 (5 bases each). Trimming removed 6 bases from V and 8 bases from J, with 13 bases in between. CDR3 size: 12 residues. Written as DNA, the CDR3 is TGTGCCAGCAGCCCGGGGCGCGCTACCCAGTACTTC. It encodes CASSPGRATQYF.

This clonotype was seen repeatedly, ten times or more. The rearrangement uses TRBV9 and TRBJ2-3; 15 bases are a match to TRBD2. V lost 2 bases to trimming and J lost 3 bases; unmatched junction nucleotides: 1. This CDR3 is 16 amino acids long. Looked up from germline, CDR1 is SGDLS and CDR2 is YYNGEE. CDR3 in amino acids: CASSVGLAGGTDTQYF. CDR3 sequence (DNA): TGTGCCAGCAGCGTGGGACTAGCGGGGGGTACAGATACGCAGTATTTT.

This clonotype has at least ten counts. J is TRBJ1-2 and V is TRBV11-2, with D hard to call. The V and J ends lost 4 bases and 7 bases respectively, with 16 bases between them. Germline V CDR1 and CDR2: SGHAT, FQNNGV. The CDR3 extends over 14 amino acids. The CDR3 DNA reads as TGTGCCAGCAGCTCTGACACCGTGATATTTGGCTACACCTTC. Protein sequence: CASSSDTVIFGYTF. The full variable domain, completed using reference TRBV11-2 and TRBJ1-2, is EAGVAQSPRYKIIEKRQSVAFWCNPISGHATLYWYQQILGQGPKLLIQFQNNGVVDDSQLPKDRFSAERLKGVDSTLKIQPAKLEDSAVYLCASSSDTVIFGYTFGSGTRLTVV.

This clonotype was counted at least ten times. The chain carries TRBV20-1 and TRBJ2-1, with TRBD1 matching 10 bases. V trimming: 4 bases; J trimming: 7 bases; junction bases outside the gene matches: 4. This CDR3 region has 13 residues. The germline CDR1 and CDR2 sequences are DFQATT and SNEGSKA (reference sequence). CDR3 in DNA: TGCAGTGCTACCCCGGACAGGGGGAATGAGCAGTTCTTC. Translated: CSATPDRGNEQFF.

In this sample, this clonotype turned up many times. The rearrangement links TRBV20-1 to TRBJ2-7; 9 positions match TRBD1. The CDR3 is made up of 14 amino acids. Germline V gene sequence: CDR1 DFQATT, CDR2 SNEGSKA (reference sequence). Trimming at V came to 6 bases and at J to 1 base, leaving 7 bases not matched to a gene. The CDR3 DNA follows: TGCAGTGCGGAGGACAGGGGTCGGTCCTACGAGCAGTACTTC. Its protein product is CSAEDRGRSYEQYF.

V usage is TRBV24-1 and J usage is TRBJ2-3; 9 positions agree with TRBD1. The V segment lost 4 bases and the J segment 2 bases; nucleotides outside the gene matches: 3. The CDR3 covers 15 residues. From germline, CDR1 is KGHDR and CDR2 SFDVKD. The CDR3: CATSDTGGFTDTQYF. CDR3 DNA sequence: TGTGCCACCAGTGACACAGGGGGCTTCACAGATACGCAGTATTTT.

This clonotype turned up a few times. The gene calls are TRBV6-5 and TRBJ2-7, with D possibly being TRBD1 (6 bases). The germline CDR1 and CDR2 sequences are MNHEY and SVGAGI. The CDR3 spans 13 residues. V shed 8 bases and J shed 3 bases, with 14 bases lying between them. The CDR3 DNA reads TGTGCCAGCGGGACAATAATGGGCTACGAGCAGTACTTC. As protein: CASGTIMGYEQYF.

This clonotype was observed a few times. The chain carries TRBV7-2 and TRBJ1-1; tentatively, D is TRBD1 (5 bases). The V and J ends lost 1 base and 4 bases respectively, with 13 bases between them. The CDR3 runs 15 residues. The germline V gene has CDR1 SGHTA and CDR2 FQGNSA. CDR3 amino acids: CASSLGQSRATEAFF. The CDR3 DNA reads as TGTGCCAGCAGCTTAGGGCAGTCCAGGGCCACTGAAGCTTTCTTT.

This clonotype was counted at least ten times. This rearrangement joins TRBV5-1 to TRBJ2-3; D is unclear. The length of the CDR3 is 14 residues. Germline V CDR1 and CDR2: SGHRS, YFSETQ. Trimming took off 0 bases at V and 0 bases at J, with 5 bases between the two ends. CDR3 coding DNA: TGCGCCAGCAGCTTGGATGGTAGCACAGATACGCAGTATTTT. Its protein product is CASSLDGSTDTQYF.

This clonotype was counted at least ten times. This chain uses TRBV27 with TRBJ2-1; D may match TRBD1 or TRBD2 (5 bases each). The CDR3 spans 14 residues. The germline V and J ends were trimmed by 6 bases and 3 bases, with 12 bases remaining between them. Germline V gene sequence: CDR1 MNHEY, CDR2 SMNVEV (reference sequence). The CDR3 loop reads CASRPGPRYNEQFF. CDR3 nucleotide sequence: TGTGCCAGCAGACCGGGGCCCCGCTACAATGAGCAGTTCTTC.

This clonotype was seen a handful of times. The CDR3 DNA is TGTGCCAGCAGCTTGTCTCTGGCTAGCGGGGGCGTCTTGTACGAGCAGTACTTC. Its protein product is CASSLSLASGGVLYEQYF. V gene TRBV5-5 combines with J gene TRBJ2-7; 10 bases match TRBD2. The V and J ends lost 1 base and 4 bases, in that order; junction bases with no gene match: 14. Germline CDR1 reads SGHKS; CDR2 reads YYEKEE (reference sequence). The length of the CDR3 is 18 residues.

This clonotype came up many times. The chain uses TRBV29-1 and TRBJ1-1; 12 nucleotides agree with TRBD1. V lost 1 base and J lost 3; bases outside the gene matches: 3. CDR1 and CDR2 (germline): SQVTM, ANQGSEA. CDR3 length equals 15 residues. CDR3 nucleotides: TGCAGCGTTGAAGGGGGACAGGGGGCATACACTGAAGCTTTCTTT. This sequence encodes CSVEGGQGAYTEAFF.